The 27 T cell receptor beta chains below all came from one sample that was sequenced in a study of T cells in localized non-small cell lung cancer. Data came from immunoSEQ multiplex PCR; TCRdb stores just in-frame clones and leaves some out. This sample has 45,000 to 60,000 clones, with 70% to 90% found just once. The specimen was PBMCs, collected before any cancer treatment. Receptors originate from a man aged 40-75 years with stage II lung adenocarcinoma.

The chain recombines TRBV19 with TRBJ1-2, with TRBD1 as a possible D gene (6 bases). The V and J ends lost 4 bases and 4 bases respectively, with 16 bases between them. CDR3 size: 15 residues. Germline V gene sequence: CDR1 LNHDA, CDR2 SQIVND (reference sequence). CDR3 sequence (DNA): TGTGCCAGTAGTACCCGGACAGCGACCAGCTATGGCTACACCTTC. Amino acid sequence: CASSTRTATSYGYTF.

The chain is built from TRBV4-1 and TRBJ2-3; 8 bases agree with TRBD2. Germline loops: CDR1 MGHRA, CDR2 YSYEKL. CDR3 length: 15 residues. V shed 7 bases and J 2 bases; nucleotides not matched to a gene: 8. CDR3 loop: CASTLGRGDTDTQYF. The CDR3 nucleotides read TGCGCCAGCACCCTCGGGCGGGGGGACACAGATACGCAGTATTTT.

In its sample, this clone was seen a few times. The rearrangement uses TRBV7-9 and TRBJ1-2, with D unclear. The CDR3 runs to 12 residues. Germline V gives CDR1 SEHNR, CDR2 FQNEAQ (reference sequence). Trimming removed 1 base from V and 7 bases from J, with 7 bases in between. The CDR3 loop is CASSLDGVGYTF. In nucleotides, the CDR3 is TGTGCCAGCAGCTTAGACGGGGTTGGCTACACCTTC.

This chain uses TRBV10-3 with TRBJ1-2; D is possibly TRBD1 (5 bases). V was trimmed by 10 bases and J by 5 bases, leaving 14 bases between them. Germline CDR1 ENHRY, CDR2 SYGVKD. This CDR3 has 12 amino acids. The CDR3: CATAPGGYGYTF. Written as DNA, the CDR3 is TGTGCCACCGCCCCTGGGGGATATGGCTACACCTTC.

The CDR3 sequence is CASSFFGGGVKETQYF. The CDR3 DNA follows: TGTGCCAGCAGCTTCTTCGGGGGAGGGGTGAAGGAGACCCAGTACTTC. J is TRBJ2-5 and V is TRBV7-9; 7 positions agree with TRBD2. Germline V gene sequence: CDR1 SEHNR, CDR2 FQNEAQ (reference sequence). With 3 bases clipped from V and 5 bases from J, the junction kept 12 bases outside the gene matches. This CDR3 comprises 16 residues.

As DNA, the CDR3 is TGCGCCAGCAGCATAACCCCGACAGGGGGCACAGGAGAGACCCAGTACTTC. Its translation is CASSITPTGGTGETQYF. The rearrangement links TRBV5-1 to TRBJ2-5, with 10 bases matching TRBD1. The V segment lost 4 bases and the J segment 4 bases; nucleotides outside the gene matches: 13. The germline V gene has CDR1 SGHRS and CDR2 YFSETQ. This CDR3 is built from 17 residues. The variable domain in full, with the rest retrieved from reference TRBV5-1 and TRBJ2-5, is KAGVTQTPRYLIKTRGQQVTLSCSPISGHRSVSWYQQTPGQGLQFLFEYFSETQRNKGNFPGRFSGRQFSNSRSEMNVSTLELGDSALYLCASSITPTGGTGETQYFGPGTRLLVL.

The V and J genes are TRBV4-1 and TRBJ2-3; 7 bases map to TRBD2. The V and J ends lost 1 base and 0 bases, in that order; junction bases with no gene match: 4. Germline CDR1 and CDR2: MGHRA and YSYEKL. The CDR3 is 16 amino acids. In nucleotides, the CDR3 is TGCGCCAGCAGCCAAGCGGGGCGGGGGAGCACAGATACGCAGTATTTT. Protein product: CASSQAGRGSTDTQYF.

CDR3: CASSFGSVGANTEAFF. CDR3 coding DNA: TGTGCCAGCAGCTTTGGGAGTGTAGGGGCGAACACTGAAGCTTTCTTT. J is TRBJ1-1 and V is TRBV5-6; D is possibly TRBD1 (5 bases). V was cut by 2 bases and J by 1 base, with 15 bases left in between. Per the germline V gene, CDR1 is SGHDT and CDR2 is YYEEEE. CDR3 size: 16 residues.

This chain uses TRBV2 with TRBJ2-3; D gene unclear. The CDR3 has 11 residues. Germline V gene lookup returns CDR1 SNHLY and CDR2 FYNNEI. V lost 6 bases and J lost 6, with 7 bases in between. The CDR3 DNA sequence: TGTGCCAGCAGCGTGGCCGATACGCAGTATTTT. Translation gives CASSVADTQYF. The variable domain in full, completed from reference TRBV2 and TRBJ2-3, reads EPEVTQTPSHQVTQMGQEVILRCVPISNHLYFYWYRQILGQKVEFLVSFYNNEISEKSEIFDDQFSVERPDGSNFTLKIRSTKLEDSAMYFCASSVADTQYFGPGTRLTVL.

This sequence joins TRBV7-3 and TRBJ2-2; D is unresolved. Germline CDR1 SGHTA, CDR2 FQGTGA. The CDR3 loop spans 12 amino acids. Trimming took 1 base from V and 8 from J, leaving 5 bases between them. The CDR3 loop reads CASSLIFGELFF. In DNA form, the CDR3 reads TGTGCCAGCAGCTTAATTTTTGGGGAGCTGTTTTTT.

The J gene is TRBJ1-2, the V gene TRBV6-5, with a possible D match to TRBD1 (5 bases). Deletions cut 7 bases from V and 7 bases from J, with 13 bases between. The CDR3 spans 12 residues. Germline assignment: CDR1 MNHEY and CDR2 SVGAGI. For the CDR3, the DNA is TGTGCCAGCACCCCTGGGGGTGGTGGCTACACCTTC. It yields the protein CASTPGGGGYTF.

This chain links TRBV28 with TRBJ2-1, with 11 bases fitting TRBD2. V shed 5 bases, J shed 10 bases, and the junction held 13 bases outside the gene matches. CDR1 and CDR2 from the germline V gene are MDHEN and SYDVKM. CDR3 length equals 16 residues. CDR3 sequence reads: CASSPRGSGGAREQFF. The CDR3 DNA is TGTGCCAGCAGTCCCCGGGGTAGCGGGGGGGCAAGGGAGCAGTTCTTC.

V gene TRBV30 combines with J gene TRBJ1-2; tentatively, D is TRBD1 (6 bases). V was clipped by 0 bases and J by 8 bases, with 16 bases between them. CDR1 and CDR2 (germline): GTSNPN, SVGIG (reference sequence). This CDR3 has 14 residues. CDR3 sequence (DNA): TGTGCCTGGAGTGTACAGGGACCTTTAACCGGCTACACCTTC. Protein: CAWSVQGPLTGYTF.

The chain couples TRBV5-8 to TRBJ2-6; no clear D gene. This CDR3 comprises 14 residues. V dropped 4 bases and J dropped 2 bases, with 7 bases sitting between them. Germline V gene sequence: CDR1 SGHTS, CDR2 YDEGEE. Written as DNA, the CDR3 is TGTGCCAGCAGCCAATACCCTGGGGCCAACGTCCTGACTTTC. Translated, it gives CASSQYPGANVLTF.

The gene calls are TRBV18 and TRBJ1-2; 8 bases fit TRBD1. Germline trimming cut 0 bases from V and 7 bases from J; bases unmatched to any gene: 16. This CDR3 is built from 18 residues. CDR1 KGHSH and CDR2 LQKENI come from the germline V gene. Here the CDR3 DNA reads TGTGCCAGCTCACCACCGTATTTGGACAGGGCGTATTGGAGTGGCTACACCTTC. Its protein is CASSPPYLDRAYWSGYTF.

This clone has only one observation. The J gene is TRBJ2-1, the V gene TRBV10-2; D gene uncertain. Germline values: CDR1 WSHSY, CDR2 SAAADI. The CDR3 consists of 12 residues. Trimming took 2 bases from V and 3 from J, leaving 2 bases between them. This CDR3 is CASSEIYNEQFF. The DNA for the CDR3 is TGCGCCAGCAGTGAGATCTACAATGAGCAGTTCTTC.

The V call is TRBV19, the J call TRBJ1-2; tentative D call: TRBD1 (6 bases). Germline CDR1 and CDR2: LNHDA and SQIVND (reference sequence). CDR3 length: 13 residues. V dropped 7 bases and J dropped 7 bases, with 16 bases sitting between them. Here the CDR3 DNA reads TGTGCCAGTAACCCCGGTAGGACAGTTGGCTACACCTTC. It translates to CASNPGRTVGYTF. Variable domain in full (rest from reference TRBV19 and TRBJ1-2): DGGITQSPKYLFRKEGQNVTLSCEQNLNHDAMYWYRQDPGQGLRLIYYSQIVNDFQKGDIAEGYSVSREKKESFPLTVTSAQKNPTAFYLCASNPGRTVGYTFGSGTRLTVV.

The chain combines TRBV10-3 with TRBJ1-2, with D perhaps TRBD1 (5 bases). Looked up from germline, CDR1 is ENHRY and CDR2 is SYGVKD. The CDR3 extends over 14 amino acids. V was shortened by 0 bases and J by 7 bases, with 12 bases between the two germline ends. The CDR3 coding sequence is TGTGCCATCAGTGAGTCTTCCGCAGGGCCTGGCTACACCTTC. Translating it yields CAISESSAGPGYTF.

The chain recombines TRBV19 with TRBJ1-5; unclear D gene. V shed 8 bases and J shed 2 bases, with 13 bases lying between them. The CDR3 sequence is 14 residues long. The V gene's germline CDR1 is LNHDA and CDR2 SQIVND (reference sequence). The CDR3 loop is CASHPVGRNQPQHF. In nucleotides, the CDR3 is TGTGCCAGTCATCCGGTGGGTCGCAATCAGCCCCAGCATTTT.

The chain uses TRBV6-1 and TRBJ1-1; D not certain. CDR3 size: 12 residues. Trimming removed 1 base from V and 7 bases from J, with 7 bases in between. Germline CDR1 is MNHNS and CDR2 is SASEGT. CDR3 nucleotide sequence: TGTGCCAGCAGTGAAGGAGCGTTTGAAGCTTTCTTT. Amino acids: CASSEGAFEAFF.

The CDR3 is CASSLRTGSGGDTQYF. The CDR3 nucleotides read TGCGCCAGCAGCTTGAGAACAGGGTCTGGGGGAGATACGCAGTATTTT. V gene TRBV5-1 combines with J gene TRBJ2-3; a weak D match, TRBD1 (6 bases). Germline CDR1 SGHRS, CDR2 YFSETQ. This CDR3 has 16 amino acids. V was trimmed by 1 base and J by 5 bases, leaving 17 bases between them.

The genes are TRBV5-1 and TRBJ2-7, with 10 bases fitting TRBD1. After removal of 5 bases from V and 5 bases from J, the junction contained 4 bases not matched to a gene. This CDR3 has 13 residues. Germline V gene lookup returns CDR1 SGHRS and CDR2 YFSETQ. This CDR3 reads CASSWTGGDEQYF. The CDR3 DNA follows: TGCGCCAGCAGTTGGACAGGGGGTGACGAGCAGTACTTC.

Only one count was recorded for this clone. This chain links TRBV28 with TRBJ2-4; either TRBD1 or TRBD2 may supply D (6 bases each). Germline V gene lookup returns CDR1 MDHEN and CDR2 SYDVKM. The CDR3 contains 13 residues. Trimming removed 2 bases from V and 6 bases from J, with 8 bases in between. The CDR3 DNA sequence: TGTGCCAGCAGTTTAGGGGGGCGAAACATTCAGTACTTC. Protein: CASSLGGRNIQYF. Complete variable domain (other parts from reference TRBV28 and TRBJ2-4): DVKVTQSSRYLVKRTGEKVFLECVQDMDHENMFWYRQDPGLGLRLIYFSYDVKMKEKGDIPEGYSVSREKKERFSLILESASTNQTSMYLCASSLGGRNIQYFGAGTRLSVL.

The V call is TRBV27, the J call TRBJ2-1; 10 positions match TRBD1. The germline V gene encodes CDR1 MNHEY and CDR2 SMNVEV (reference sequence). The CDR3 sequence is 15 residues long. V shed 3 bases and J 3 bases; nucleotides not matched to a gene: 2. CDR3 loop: CASSLGQGIYNEQFF. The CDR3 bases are TGTGCCAGCAGTTTGGGACAGGGGATCTACAATGAGCAGTTCTTC.

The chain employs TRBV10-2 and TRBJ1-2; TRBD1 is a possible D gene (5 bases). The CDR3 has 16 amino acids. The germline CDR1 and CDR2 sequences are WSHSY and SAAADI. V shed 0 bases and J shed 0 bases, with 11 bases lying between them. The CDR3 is CASSESRETANYGYTF. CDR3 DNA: TGCGCCAGCAGTGAGTCCAGGGAAACCGCTAACTATGGCTACACCTTC.

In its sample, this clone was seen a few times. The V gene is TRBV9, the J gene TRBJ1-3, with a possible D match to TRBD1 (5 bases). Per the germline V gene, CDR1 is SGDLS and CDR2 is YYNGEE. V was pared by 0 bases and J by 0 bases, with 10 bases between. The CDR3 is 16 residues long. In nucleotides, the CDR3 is TGTGCCAGCAGCGTAGATGGGGGTCCCTCTGGAAACACCATATATTTT. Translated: CASSVDGGPSGNTIYF. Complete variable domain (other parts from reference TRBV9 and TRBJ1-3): DSGVTQTPKHLITATGQRVTLRCSPRSGDLSVYWYQQSLDQGLQFLIQYYNGEERAKGNILERFSAQQFPDLHSELNLSSLELGDSALYFCASSVDGGPSGNTIYFGEGSWLTVV.

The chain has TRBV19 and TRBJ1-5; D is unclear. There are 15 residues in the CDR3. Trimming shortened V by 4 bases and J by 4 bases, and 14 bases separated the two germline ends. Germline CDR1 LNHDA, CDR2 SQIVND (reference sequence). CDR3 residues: CASSRVGLGNQPQHF. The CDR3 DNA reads TGTGCCAGTAGTAGAGTGGGGTTGGGGAATCAGCCCCAGCATTTT. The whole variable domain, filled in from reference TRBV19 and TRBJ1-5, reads DGGITQSPKYLFRKEGQNVTLSCEQNLNHDAMYWYRQDPGQGLRLIYYSQIVNDFQKGDIAEGYSVSREKKESFPLTVTSAQKNPTAFYLCASSRVGLGNQPQHFGDGTRLSIL.